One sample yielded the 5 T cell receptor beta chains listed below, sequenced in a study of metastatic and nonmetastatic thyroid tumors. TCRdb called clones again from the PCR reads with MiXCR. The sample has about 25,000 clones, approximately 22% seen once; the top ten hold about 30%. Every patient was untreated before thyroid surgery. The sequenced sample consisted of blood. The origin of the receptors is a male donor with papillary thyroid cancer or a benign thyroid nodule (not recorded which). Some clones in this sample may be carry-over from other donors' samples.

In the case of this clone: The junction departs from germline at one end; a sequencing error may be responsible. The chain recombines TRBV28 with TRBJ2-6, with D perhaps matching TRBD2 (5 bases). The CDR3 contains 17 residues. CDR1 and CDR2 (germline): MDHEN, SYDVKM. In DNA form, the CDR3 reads TGTGCCAGCAGTCCCCGGGTGGCGGACTCTGTGGCCAACGTCCTGACTTTC. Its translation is CASSPRVADSVANVLTF.

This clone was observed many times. The CDR3 bases are TGTGCCAGCAGCCCCCGTATGGCCTACGAGCAGTACTTC. The encoded protein is CASSPRMAYEQYF. The V gene is TRBV5-6, the J gene TRBJ2-7; D is undetermined. The CDR3 has 13 amino acids. The V gene lost 4 bases and the J gene lost 2 bases, with 10 bases spanning the gap. The germline V gene encodes CDR1 SGHDT and CDR2 YYEEEE.

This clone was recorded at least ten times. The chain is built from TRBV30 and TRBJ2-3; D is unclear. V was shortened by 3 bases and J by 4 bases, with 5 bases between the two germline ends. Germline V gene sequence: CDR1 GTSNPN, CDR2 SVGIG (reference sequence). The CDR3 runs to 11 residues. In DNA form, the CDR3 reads TGTGCCTGGAGCAATGCAGATACGCAGTATTTT. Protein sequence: CAWSNADTQYF.

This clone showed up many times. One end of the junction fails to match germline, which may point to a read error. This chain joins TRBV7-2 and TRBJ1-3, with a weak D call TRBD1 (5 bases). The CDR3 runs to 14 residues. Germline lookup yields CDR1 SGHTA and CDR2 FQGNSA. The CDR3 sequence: CASSFGATGNTIYF. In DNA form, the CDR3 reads TGTGCCAGCAGCTTCGGGGCTACTGGGAACACCATATATTTT.

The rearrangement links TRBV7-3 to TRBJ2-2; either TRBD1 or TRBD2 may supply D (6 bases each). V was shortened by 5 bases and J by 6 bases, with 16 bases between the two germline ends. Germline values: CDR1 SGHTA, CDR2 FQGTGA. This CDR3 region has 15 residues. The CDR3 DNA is TGTGCCAGCAGCCCCCTGGTCGGGGGCCCCGGGGAGCTGTTTTTT. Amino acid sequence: CASSPLVGGPGELFF.